The 30 T cell receptor beta chains below were found in one sample sequenced in a study of cytomegalovirus exposure and HLA in healthy donors. Only in-frame clones appear in the TCRdb table, and some are missing; sequencing was by immunoSEQ multiplex PCR. Of tens of thousands of clones detected, just under 95% appear once; the ten largest clones hold over 3%. The material sequenced was PBMCs. Receptor source: a young man in good health and CMV-seronegative.

The genes are TRBV5-1 and TRBJ2-5; TRBD1 aligns across 9 bases. The CDR3 length is 16 residues. V was pared by 4 bases and J by 5 bases, with 12 bases of the junction left unmatched. Per the germline V gene, CDR1 is SGHRS and CDR2 is YFSETQ. This CDR3 is CASSPGTGRIEETQYF. The CDR3 nucleotides are TGCGCCAGCAGCCCAGGGACAGGGCGAATTGAGGAGACCCAGTACTTC.

This clone appeared a few times. The rearrangement links TRBV6-1 to TRBJ2-1, with TRBD2 matching over 11 bases. The CDR3 is 15 amino acids. V was clipped by 6 bases and J by 6 bases; unmatched bases: 7. The germline gives CDR1 MNHNS, CDR2 SASEGT. CDR3 nucleotide sequence: TGTGCCAGCAGCGTAGCGGGGGGGCACGGCAATGAGCAGTTCTTC. Translated, it gives CASSVAGGHGNEQFF.

This chain joins TRBV11-2 and TRBJ1-1; a possible D gene is TRBD1 (6 bases). This CDR3 is 18 amino acids long. Trimming left V 3 bases short and J 1 base short, with 21 bases between. Germline V gene sequence: CDR1 SGHAT, CDR2 FQNNGV. Here the CDR3 DNA reads TGTGCCAGCAGCTTGAGGGGCAGGGGCATCCAAAAGAACACTGAAGCTTTCTTT. Protein sequence: CASSLRGRGIQKNTEAFF.

The chain employs TRBV18 and TRBJ2-7; 9 bases line up with TRBD1. The CDR3 has 16 amino acids. The J segment lost 7 bases and the V segment lost 2 bases, leaving 12 bases of the junction unmatched. The V gene's germline CDR1 is KGHSH and CDR2 LQKENI. CDR3 in amino acids: CASSPGTGRTSREQYF. CDR3 nucleotide sequence: TGTGCCAGCTCACCAGGGACAGGGCGAACTTCTCGGGAGCAGTACTTC.

The chain uses TRBV7-9 and TRBJ1-2; D possibly corresponds to TRBD1 (5 bases). Trimming removed 0 bases from V and 8 bases from J, with 10 bases in between. The CDR3 covers 13 residues. Germline V lookup: CDR1 SEHNR, CDR2 FQNEAQ (reference sequence). The CDR3 DNA reads as TGTGCCAGCAGCTTAGCAGGGGTAAGAGGCTACACCTTC. The encoded protein is CASSLAGVRGYTF.

The V gene is TRBV6-1, the J gene TRBJ2-7; TRBD2 is a possible D gene (5 bases). CDR3 size: 15 residues. CDR1 MNHNS and CDR2 SASEGT come from the germline V gene. V was pared by 6 bases and J by 5 bases, with 20 bases between. CDR3 nucleotides: TGTGCCAGCAGGGCTGGGAGTACTGGGTTGAACGAGCAGTACTTC. The encoded protein is CASRAGSTGLNEQYF.

The V gene is TRBV5-1, the J gene TRBJ2-2, with 8 positions matching TRBD1. J lost 2 bases, V lost 0 bases, and 6 bases had no gene match. CDR1 and CDR2 from the germline V gene are SGHRS and YFSETQ. The CDR3 totals 17 residues. The chain's CDR3 is CASSLDLGTGNTGELFF. Written as DNA, the CDR3 is TGCGCCAGCAGCTTGGATTTGGGGACAGGTAACACCGGGGAGCTGTTTTTT.

The rearrangement uses TRBV15 and TRBJ2-4; maybe TRBD1 (6 bases). Deletions cut 2 bases from V and 3 bases from J, with 14 bases between. The CDR3 is made up of 16 amino acids. The germline V gene has CDR1 LNHNV and CDR2 YYDKDF (reference sequence). This chain's CDR3 is CATSRRKGEGKNIQYF. Here the CDR3 DNA reads TGTGCCACCAGCAGACGTAAGGGGGAAGGCAAAAACATTCAGTACTTC.

The chain links TRBV4-1 to TRBJ1-2; no clear D gene. V lost 0 bases to trimming and J lost 0 bases, with 11 bases between them. The germline gives CDR1 MGHRA, CDR2 YSYEKL. The CDR3 consists of 16 residues. Here the CDR3 reads CASSQDRDKSNYGYTF. As DNA, the CDR3 is TGCGCCAGCAGCCAAGATCGCGACAAGTCTAACTATGGCTACACCTTC.

The CDR3 sequence is CASSPGISNQPQHF. The DNA of the CDR3 is TGTGCCAGCAGCCCAGGGATTAGCAATCAGCCCCAGCATTTT. The chain couples TRBV7-9 to TRBJ1-5; perhaps TRBD1 as D (5 bases). Trimming shortened V by 5 bases and J by 0 bases, and 8 bases separated the two germline ends. The CDR3 is 14 amino acids. The V gene's germline CDR1 is SEHNR and CDR2 FQNEAQ (reference sequence).

This clone was found a few times. J is TRBJ2-7 and V is TRBV2; maybe TRBD1 (5 bases). This CDR3 has 14 amino acids. The germline V gene encodes CDR1 SNHLY and CDR2 FYNNEI. V was shortened by 5 bases and J by 3 bases, with 14 bases between the two germline ends. The CDR3 nucleotides are TGTGCCAGCAGTAACCAGGGTTCCAACTACGAGCAGTACTTC. It specifies CASSNQGSNYEQYF.

This clone has just one count. The chain joins TRBV18 to TRBJ1-4; D not certain. CDR1 and CDR2 (germline): KGHSH, LQKENI. CDR3 length equals 15 residues. Trimming shortened V by 3 bases and J by 0 bases, and 8 bases separated the two germline ends. The CDR3 protein is CASSPRGATNEKLFF. The CDR3 DNA reads as TGTGCCAGCTCACCCCGAGGCGCAACTAATGAAAAACTGTTTTTT.

As DNA, the CDR3 is TGTGCCTGGGACAGAGACTCTGGAAACACCATATATTTT. Protein: CAWDRDSGNTIYF. This chain joins TRBV30 and TRBJ1-3; TRBD1 is a possible D gene (5 bases). V was pared by 5 bases and J by 0 bases, with 8 bases between. Germline-derived CDR1 and CDR2 are GTSNPN and SVGIG (reference sequence). The CDR3 covers 13 residues.

The V and J genes are TRBV15 and TRBJ1-4, with D tentatively TRBD1 (6 bases). The CDR3 totals 22 residues. Germline loops: CDR1 LNHNV, CDR2 YYDKDF (reference sequence). Trimming took off 0 bases at V and 4 bases at J, with 30 bases between the two ends. The CDR3 DNA follows: TGTGCCACCAGCAGAGATCTGGGGGGGCTAGAATTGGACAGTGAGAGTAATGAAAAACTGTTTTTT. Translating it yields CATSRDLGGLELDSESNEKLFF.

The rearrangement links TRBV6-1 to TRBJ1-2, with D possibly being TRBD1 (6 bases). In germline, CDR1 is MNHNS, CDR2 SASEGT. Between the trimmed V and J ends, which lost 6 bases and 3 bases, there was a span of 17 bases. CDR3 length: 15 residues. CDR3 in DNA: TGTGCCAGCAGCCAGACAGGATCCCGGGACTATGGCTACACCTTC. Translation gives CASSQTGSRDYGYTF.

This chain connects TRBV4-1 to TRBJ2-3; the match to TRBD1 covers 7 bases. V lost 1 base to trimming and J lost 5 bases; unmatched junction nucleotides: 3. In germline, CDR1 is MGHRA, CDR2 YSYEKL. The CDR3 sequence is 14 residues long. CDR3 amino acids: CASSQVAGGDTQYF. The CDR3 nucleotides read TGCGCCAGCAGCCAAGTGGCAGGGGGAGATACGCAGTATTTT.

CDR3 amino acids: CASSVSGRSDTQYF. CDR3 bases: TGTGCCAGCAGCGTTAGCGGGAGATCGGATACGCAGTATTTT. This chain joins TRBV9 and TRBJ2-3, with TRBD2 matching 9 bases. The CDR3 has 14 amino acids. Per the germline V gene, CDR1 is SGDLS and CDR2 is YYNGEE. The junction had 4 bases not matched to a gene; V was cut back by 2 bases and J by 6 bases.

The chain employs TRBV4-1 and TRBJ1-5; D is perhaps TRBD1 (5 bases). The CDR3 consists of 15 residues. V lost 1 base to trimming and J lost 2 bases, with 9 bases between them. Germline V gives CDR1 MGHRA, CDR2 YSYEKL. The CDR3 region is CASSQARAGNQPQHF. In DNA form, the CDR3 reads TGCGCCAGCAGCCAAGCCAGGGCGGGCAATCAGCCCCAGCATTTT.

The rearrangement links TRBV7-2 to TRBJ2-3; a possible D gene is TRBD2 (7 bases). This CDR3 region has 17 residues. The V end lost 5 bases, the J end lost 4 bases, and 22 bases lay between the germline ends. The V gene's germline CDR1 is SGHTA and CDR2 FQGNSA. As DNA, the CDR3 is TGTGCCAGCAGCCGAGGGGGGGGGCAGGGCTCCCCAGATACGCAGTATTTT. This sequence encodes CASSRGGGQGSPDTQYF.

The J gene is TRBJ2-7, the V gene TRBV15; D might be TRBD2 (6 bases). Between the trimmed V and J ends, which lost 2 bases and 4 bases, there was a span of 15 bases. The germline CDR1 and CDR2 sequences are LNHNV and YYDKDF (reference sequence). CDR3 size: 15 residues. CDR3 DNA: TGTGCCACCAGCAGACCGGGACTGGAGCGTTACGAGCAGTACTTC. This sequence encodes CATSRPGLERYEQYF.

V gene TRBV27 combines with J gene TRBJ2-3; 9 bases align to TRBD2. Germline V gene data show CDR1 as MNHEY and CDR2 as SMNVEV (reference sequence). The length of the CDR3 is 15 residues. V shed 3 bases and J 3 bases; nucleotides not matched to a gene: 4. The CDR3 is CASSLVLAGTDTQYF. The CDR3 bases are TGTGCCAGCAGTTTGGTGCTAGCGGGAACAGATACGCAGTATTTT.

V is TRBV4-1 and J is TRBJ2-7; TRBD2 matches 8 bases. CDR1 is MGHRA, CDR2 YSYEKL, per germline. CDR3 length equals 16 residues. V gave up 0 bases and J gave up 3 bases; unmatched junction bases: 7. The CDR3 DNA is TGCGCCAGCAGCCAAGAAGGGGGGACTAGGTACTACGAGCAGTACTTC. It codes for CASSQEGGTRYYEQYF.

V gene TRBV2 combines with J gene TRBJ1-2; TRBD1 aligns across 9 bases. The CDR3 is 14 residues long. CDR1 is SNHLY and CDR2 is FYNNEI in the germline V gene. The junction had 6 bases not matched to a gene; V was cut back by 2 bases and J by 8 bases. The CDR3 sequence: CASSETGQGRGYTF. Here the CDR3 DNA reads TGTGCCAGCAGTGAAACGGGACAGGGAAGAGGCTACACCTTC.

This clone was found once. The chain carries TRBV5-1 and TRBJ1-3, with 7 bases matching TRBD1. The J segment lost 8 bases and the V segment lost 3 bases, leaving 5 bases of the junction unmatched. CDR1 is SGHRS and CDR2 is YFSETQ in the germline V gene. The CDR3 extends over 13 amino acids. The CDR3 loop reads CASSYVQGDTIYF. In DNA, the CDR3 is TGCGCCAGCAGCTATGTCCAGGGGGACACCATATATTTT. The full variable domain, with the rest looked up from reference TRBV5-1 and TRBJ1-3, is KAGVTQTPRYLIKTRGQQVTLSCSPISGHRSVSWYQQTPGQGLQFLFEYFSETQRNKGNFPGRFSGRQFSNSRSEMNVSTLELGDSALYLCASSYVQGDTIYFGEGSWLTVV.

This chain joins TRBV19 and TRBJ2-7; TRBD1 aligns across 9 bases. Germline V CDR1 and CDR2: LNHDA, SQIVND (reference sequence). With V trimmed by 9 bases and J by 2 bases, 11 bases remained unmatched. This CDR3 is built from 15 residues. Written as DNA, the CDR3 is TGTGCCAGCTCGAATACAGGGGGCCTACCCTACGAGCAGTACTTC. It codes for CASSNTGGLPYEQYF.

The rearrangement links TRBV5-1 to TRBJ2-1; TRBD1 agrees at 9 bases. Germline V gene sequence: CDR1 SGHRS, CDR2 YFSETQ. The length of the CDR3 is 13 residues. Unmatched junction bases numbered 5, after V lost 5 bases and J lost 8 bases. The CDR3 DNA is TGCGCCAGCAGGGACAGGGGAGGGGATGAGCAGTTCTTC. Its translation is CASRDRGGDEQFF. The entire variable domain, with the rest obtained from reference TRBV5-1 and TRBJ2-1, is as follows: KAGVTQTPRYLIKTRGQQVTLSCSPISGHRSVSWYQQTPGQGLQFLFEYFSETQRNKGNFPGRFSGRQFSNSRSEMNVSTLELGDSALYLCASRDRGGDEQFFGPGTRLTVL.

The chain employs TRBV11-3 and TRBJ2-3, with TRBD1 matching 8 bases. This CDR3 is 18 amino acids long. J was trimmed by 1 base and V by 0 bases; bases with no gene match: 9. The germline CDR1 and CDR2 sequences are SGHNT and YENEEA. The CDR3 spells CASSLDGTGGGGTDTQYF. CDR3 nucleotide sequence: TGTGCCAGCAGCTTAGACGGCACAGGGGGAGGCGGCACAGATACGCAGTATTTT.

The rearrangement links TRBV15 to TRBJ2-5; 13 nucleotides line up with TRBD2. Germline trimming cut 0 bases from V and 2 bases from J; bases unmatched to any gene: 6. Per the germline V gene, CDR1 is LNHNV and CDR2 is YYDKDF (reference sequence). CDR3 length: 18 residues. CDR3 loop: CATSRETSGGLDQETQYF. DNA of the CDR3: TGTGCCACCAGCAGAGAGACTAGCGGGGGGCTGGATCAAGAGACCCAGTACTTC.

The J gene is TRBJ2-3, the V gene TRBV27; D not resolved. The CDR3 spans 12 residues. Between the trimmed V and J ends, which lost 3 bases and 2 bases, there was a span of 3 bases. From germline, CDR1 is MNHEY and CDR2 SMNVEV (reference sequence). Written as DNA, the CDR3 is TGTGCCAGCAGTTTCAACACAGATACGCAGTATTTT. Its protein product is CASSFNTDTQYF.

The genes are TRBV5-1 and TRBJ2-7, with 11 bases that match TRBD1. This CDR3 is built from 15 residues. Germline CDR1 reads SGHRS; CDR2 reads YFSETQ. V lost 3 bases and J lost 4; bases outside the gene matches: 6. The CDR3 nucleotides read TGCGCCAGCAGCTCAGCCGGGACAGGGGGATACGAGCAGTACTTC. Translating gives CASSSAGTGGYEQYF. The full variable domain, rest sourced from reference TRBV5-1 and TRBJ2-7, is KAGVTQTPRYLIKTRGQQVTLSCSPISGHRSVSWYQQTPGQGLQFLFEYFSETQRNKGNFPGRFSGRQFSNSRSEMNVSTLELGDSALYLCASSSAGTGGYEQYFGPGTRLTVT.